This TCR beta chain was sequenced in a study of tumour-infiltrating T cells in Burkitt lymphoma. Study context: Repertoire clonality predicted overall and progression-free survival.

Using immunoSEQ multiplex PCR, the repertoire was profiled, and TCRdb retains in-frame clones only, with some absent. The data show around 5,600 clones, with roughly 16% seen just once and 14% held by the top ten. This clone has more than one count but fewer than ten. CDR3 length equals 13 residues. CDR1 and CDR2 from the germline V gene are SGDLS and YYNGEE. The ends lost 6 bases at V and 2 bases at J; junction bases unmatched: 4. Sequencing was done on a sample of tumor tissue. The sequence came from a human donor with diffuse large B-cell lymphoma. The chain employs TRBV9 and TRBJ2-5; 7 nucleotides line up with TRBD1. This CDR3 reads CASNPQGQETQYF. CDR3 nucleotides: TGTGCCAGCAACCCACAGGGGCAAGAGACCCAGTACTTC.